This is a list of T cell receptor beta chains from one sample in a study of shared clonotypes between healthy human individuals. Sequencing used immunoSEQ multiplex PCR; TCRdb keeps in-frame clones, though not all of them. The sample yields about 2.2 million clones, around 95% seen once. Specimen: naive CD8+ T cells from PBMCs. The receptors come from a man in his late teens or twenties in good health. Some clones in this sample may be carry-over from other donors' samples. Each CDR3 is given with its conserved first and last residue. Fields, in order: clone size, J gene, V gene, CDR3 protein. Rows give clone size only sometimes, using once, few, many, or a class for an expanded clone.

.	TRBJ2-1	TRBV19	CASSITGSVHNEQFF
.	.	TRBV29-1	CSVGTIGSYEQYF
.	TRBJ2-5	TRBV9	CASSVGLAGEQETQYF
.	TRBJ2-7	TRBV14	CASSLGTSGIKPYEQYF
.	TRBJ2-7	TRBV19	CASSRGTGTSYEQYF
.	TRBJ2-3	TRBV4-2	CASSQELAGERPDTQYF
.	TRBJ1-1	TRBV7-9	CASSLLRQGLEGTEAFF
.	TRBJ2-7	TRBV9	CASSPGGTNYEQYF
.	TRBJ2-5	TRBV6-6	CASSYSFTETQYF
.	TRBJ2-5	TRBV28	CASSPRLAGAAGHF
.	TRBJ1-2	TRBV9	CASSVWVNYGYTF
.	TRBJ2-5	TRBV6-1	CASSVRLAGGQETQYF
.	TRBJ2-7	TRBV19	CASRVRDSPYEQYF
.	TRBJ2-3	TRBV5-3	CARSGPEARTDTQYF
.	TRBJ1-1	TRBV4-1	CASSQVLQATTPEAFF
.	TRBJ2-1	TRBV9	CASSEEGGQLYNEQFF
.	TRBJ2-7	TRBV9	CASSTLTGGEQYF
.	TRBJ2-3	TRBV28	CASSQWTGPPADTQYF
.	TRBJ1-2	TRBV7-9	CASSIFDRNGYTF
once	TRBJ2-2	TRBV5-6	CASSYRVADGELFF
.	TRBJ2-7	TRBV5-6	CASSLRRFSYEQYF
once	TRBJ1-2	TRBV6-1	CASRLTGYGYTF
once	TRBJ2-1	TRBV4-1	CASSQVGTGINEQFF
.	TRBJ2-3	TRBV15	CATRDSSTDTQYF
.	TRBJ2-7	TRBV18	CASSRTGRNEQYF
.	TRBJ1-2	TRBV4-1	CASSQDDRARYGYTF
.	TRBJ2-1	TRBV15	CATSSGIYNEQFF
.	TRBJ2-5	TRBV27	CASWGGTQYF
.	TRBJ1-5	TRBV27	CASSLGRGGNQPQHF
.	TRBJ1-5	TRBV6-6	CASTLWDSNQPQHF
.	TRBJ2-7	TRBV28	CASSQPGQPYEQYF
once	TRBJ2-6	TRBV7-9	CASIPPGPRTGANVLTF
.	TRBJ2-7	TRBV9	CASSPGTSSYEQYF